This TCR delta chain was retrieved from a study of gamma-delta chains in newborns, infants, children. Study overall: Polyclonal expansion of innate γδ T cells after birth follows microbial exposure.

This clone is judged medium-sized. Since a far larger clone is one base different, this is likely a read error. Germline lookup yields CDR1 GEAIGNYY and CDR2 EKD. The CDR3 spans 14 residues. TCRdb re-called the reads via CATT. The table includes around 2,300 delta-chain clones, more than 0.8% detected once. The chain carries TRDV2 and TRDJ1; TRDD3 matches at 9 bases. The specimen was blood. The TCR sequence derives from a child who was a newborn, infant or young child, either healthy, febrile or measles-vaccinated (not recorded which). CDR3 sequence (DNA): TGTGCCTGTGACGTACTGGGGGACACCGATAAACCCATCTTT. Its translation is CACDVLGDTDKPIF.